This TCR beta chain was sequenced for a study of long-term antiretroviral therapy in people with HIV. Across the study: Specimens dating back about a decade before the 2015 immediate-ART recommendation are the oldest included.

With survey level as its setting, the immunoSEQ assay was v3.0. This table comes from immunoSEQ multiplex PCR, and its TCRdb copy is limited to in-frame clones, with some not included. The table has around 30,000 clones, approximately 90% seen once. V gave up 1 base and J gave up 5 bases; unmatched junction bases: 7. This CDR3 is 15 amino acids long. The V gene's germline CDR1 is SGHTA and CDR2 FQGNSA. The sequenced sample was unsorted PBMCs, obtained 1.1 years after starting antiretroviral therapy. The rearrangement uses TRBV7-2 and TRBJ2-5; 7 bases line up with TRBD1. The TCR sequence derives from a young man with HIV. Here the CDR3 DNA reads TGTGCCAGCAGCTTAGGACAACAGGGGCGGGAGACCCAGTACTTC. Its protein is CASSLGQQGRETQYF.